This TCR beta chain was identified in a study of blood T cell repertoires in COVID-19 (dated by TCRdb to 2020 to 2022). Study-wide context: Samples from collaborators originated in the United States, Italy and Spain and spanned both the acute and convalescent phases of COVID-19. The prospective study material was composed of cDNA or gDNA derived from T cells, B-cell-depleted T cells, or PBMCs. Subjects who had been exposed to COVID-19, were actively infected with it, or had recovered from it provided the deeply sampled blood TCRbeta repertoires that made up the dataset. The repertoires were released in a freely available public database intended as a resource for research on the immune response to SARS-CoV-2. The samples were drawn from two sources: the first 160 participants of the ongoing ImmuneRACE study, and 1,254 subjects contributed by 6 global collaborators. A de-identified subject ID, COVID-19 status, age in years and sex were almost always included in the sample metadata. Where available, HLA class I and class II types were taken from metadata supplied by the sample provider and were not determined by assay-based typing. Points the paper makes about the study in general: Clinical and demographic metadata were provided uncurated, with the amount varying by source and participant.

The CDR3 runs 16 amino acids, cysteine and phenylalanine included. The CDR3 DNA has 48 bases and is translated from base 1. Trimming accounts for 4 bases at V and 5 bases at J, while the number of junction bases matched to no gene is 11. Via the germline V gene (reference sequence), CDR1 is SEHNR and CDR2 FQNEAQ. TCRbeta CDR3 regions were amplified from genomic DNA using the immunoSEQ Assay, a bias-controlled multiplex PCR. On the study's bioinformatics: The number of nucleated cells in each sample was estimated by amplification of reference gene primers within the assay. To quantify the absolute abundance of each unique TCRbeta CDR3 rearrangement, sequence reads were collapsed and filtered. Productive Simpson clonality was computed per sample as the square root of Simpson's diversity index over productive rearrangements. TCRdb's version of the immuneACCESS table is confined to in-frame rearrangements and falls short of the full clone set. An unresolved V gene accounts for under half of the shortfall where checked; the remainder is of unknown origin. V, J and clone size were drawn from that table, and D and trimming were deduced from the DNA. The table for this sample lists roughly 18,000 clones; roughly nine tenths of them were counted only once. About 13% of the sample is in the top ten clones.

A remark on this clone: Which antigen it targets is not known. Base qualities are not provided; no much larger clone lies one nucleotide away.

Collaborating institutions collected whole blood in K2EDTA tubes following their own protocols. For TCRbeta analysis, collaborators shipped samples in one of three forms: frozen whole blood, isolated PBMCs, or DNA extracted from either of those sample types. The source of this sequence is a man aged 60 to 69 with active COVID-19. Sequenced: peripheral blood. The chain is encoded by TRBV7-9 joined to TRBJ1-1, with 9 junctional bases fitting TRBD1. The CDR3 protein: CASSSTDRGVETEAFF. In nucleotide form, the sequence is TGTGCCAGCAGCTCCACAGACAGGGGGGTGGAAACTGAAGCTTTCTTT.